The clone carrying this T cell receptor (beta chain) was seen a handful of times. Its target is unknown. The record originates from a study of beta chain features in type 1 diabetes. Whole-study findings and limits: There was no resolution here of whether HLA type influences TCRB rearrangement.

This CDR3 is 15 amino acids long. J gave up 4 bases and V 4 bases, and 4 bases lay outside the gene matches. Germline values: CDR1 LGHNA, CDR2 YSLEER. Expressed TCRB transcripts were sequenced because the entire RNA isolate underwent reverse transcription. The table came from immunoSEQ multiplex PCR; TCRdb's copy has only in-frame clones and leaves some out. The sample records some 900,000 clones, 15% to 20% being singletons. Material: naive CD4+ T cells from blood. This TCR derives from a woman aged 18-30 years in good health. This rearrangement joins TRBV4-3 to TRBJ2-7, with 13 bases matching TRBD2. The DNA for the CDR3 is TGCGCCAGCAGCCCCCGACTAGCGGGAGGTTACGAGCAGTACTTC. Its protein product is CASSPRLAGGYEQYF.